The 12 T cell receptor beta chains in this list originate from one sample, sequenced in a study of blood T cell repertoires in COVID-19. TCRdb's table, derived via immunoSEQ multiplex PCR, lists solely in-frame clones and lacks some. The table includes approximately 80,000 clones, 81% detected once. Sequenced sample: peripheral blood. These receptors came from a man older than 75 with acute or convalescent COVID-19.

For the CDR3, the DNA is TGTGCCAGCAGTCGGGGACTAGCGGGAACGGCCGAGCAGTACTTC. Protein sequence: CASSRGLAGTAEQYF. This rearrangement joins TRBV6-5 to TRBJ2-7, with TRBD2 matching over 13 bases. Germline-derived CDR1 and CDR2 are MNHEY and SVGAGI. This CDR3 has 15 residues. The V gene end was trimmed by 5 bases and the J gene end by 6 bases; junction bases not matched to a gene: 7.

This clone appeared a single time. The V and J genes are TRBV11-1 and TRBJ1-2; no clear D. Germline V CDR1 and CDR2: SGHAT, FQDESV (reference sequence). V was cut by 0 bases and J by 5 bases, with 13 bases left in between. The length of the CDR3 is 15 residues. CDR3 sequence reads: CASSLAADSLYGYTF. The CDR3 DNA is TGTGCCAGCAGCTTAGCGGCCGACTCTCTTTATGGCTACACCTTC.

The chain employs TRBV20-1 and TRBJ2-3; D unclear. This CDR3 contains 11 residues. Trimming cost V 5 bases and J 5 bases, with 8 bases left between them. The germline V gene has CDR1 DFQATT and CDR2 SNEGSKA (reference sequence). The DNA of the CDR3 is TGCAGTGCTTCTTTACAAGATACGCAGTATTTT. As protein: CSASLQDTQYF.

As DNA, the CDR3 is TGTGCCAGCAGCTTAGGGGGCATTGGGTCCTACGAGCAGTACTTC. Amino acids: CASSLGGIGSYEQYF. The chain has TRBV7-2 and TRBJ2-7, with a tentative D call TRBD1 (5 bases). CDR3 size: 15 residues. Germline lookup yields CDR1 SGHTA and CDR2 FQGNSA. Trimming took off 1 base at V and 1 base at J, with 11 bases between the two ends.

CDR3 in amino acids: CSVGQVGGYTF. The CDR3 nucleotides read TGCAGCGTTGGACAGGTTGGCGGCTACACCTTC. V and J are TRBV29-1 and TRBJ1-2, with D perhaps TRBD1 (6 bases). Trimming stripped 4 bases from V and 8 bases from J, with 11 bases between. Germline CDR1 SQVTM, CDR2 ANQGSEA. This CDR3 comprises 11 residues.

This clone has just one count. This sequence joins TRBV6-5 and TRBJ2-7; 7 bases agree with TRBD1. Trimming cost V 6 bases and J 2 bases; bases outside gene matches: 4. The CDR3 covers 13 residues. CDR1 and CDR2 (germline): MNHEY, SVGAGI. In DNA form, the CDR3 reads TGTGCCAGCAGCCTTGGGACAGCCTACGAGCAGTACTTC. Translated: CASSLGTAYEQYF.

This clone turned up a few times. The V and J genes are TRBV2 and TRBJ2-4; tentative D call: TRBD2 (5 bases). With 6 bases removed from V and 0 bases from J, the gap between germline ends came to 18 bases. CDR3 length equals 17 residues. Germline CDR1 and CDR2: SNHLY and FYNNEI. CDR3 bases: TGTGCCAGCAGCCGACATGCCGGGGTACTAGCCAAAAACATTCAGTACTTC. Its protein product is CASSRHAGVLAKNIQYF.

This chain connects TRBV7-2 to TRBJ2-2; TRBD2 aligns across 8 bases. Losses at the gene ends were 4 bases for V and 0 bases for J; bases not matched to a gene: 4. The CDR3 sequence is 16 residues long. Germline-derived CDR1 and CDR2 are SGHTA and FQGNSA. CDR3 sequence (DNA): TGTGCCAGCAGCTCGCAGGGACTAGCGAACACCGGGGAGCTGTTTTTT. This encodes CASSSQGLANTGELFF.

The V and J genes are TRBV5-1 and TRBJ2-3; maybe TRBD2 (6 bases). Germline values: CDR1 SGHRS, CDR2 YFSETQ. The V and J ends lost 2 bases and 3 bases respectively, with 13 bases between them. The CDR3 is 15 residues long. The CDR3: CASSFGGIGTDTQYF. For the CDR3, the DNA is TGCGCCAGCAGCTTCGGCGGGATTGGGACAGATACGCAGTATTTT.

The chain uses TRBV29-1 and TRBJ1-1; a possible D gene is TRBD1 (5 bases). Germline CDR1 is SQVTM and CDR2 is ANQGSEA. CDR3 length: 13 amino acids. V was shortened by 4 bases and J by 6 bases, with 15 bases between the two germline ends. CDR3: CSVVEGQGAEAFF. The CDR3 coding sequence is TGCAGCGTTGTGGAAGGGCAGGGCGCTGAAGCTTTCTTT.

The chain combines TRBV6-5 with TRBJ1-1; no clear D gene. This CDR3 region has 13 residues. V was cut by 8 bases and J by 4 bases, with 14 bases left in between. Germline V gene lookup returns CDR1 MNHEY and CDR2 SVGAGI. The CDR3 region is CASSAGIGTEAFF. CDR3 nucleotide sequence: TGTGCCAGCTCGGCGGGTATAGGCACTGAAGCTTTCTTT.

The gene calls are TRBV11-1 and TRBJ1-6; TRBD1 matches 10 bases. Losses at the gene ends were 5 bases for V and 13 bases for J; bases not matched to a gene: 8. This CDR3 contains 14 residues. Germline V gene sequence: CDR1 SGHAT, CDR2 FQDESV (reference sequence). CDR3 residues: CASSPGTGVLPLHF. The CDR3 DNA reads TGTGCCAGCAGCCCCGGGACAGGGGTTTTGCCCCTCCACTTT.